One and the same sample provided the 14 T cell receptor beta chains below, sequenced in a study of graft-versus-host responses after intestinal transplantation. The data were produced by immunoSEQ multiplex PCR, yet TCRdb's version contains in-frame clones alone and is incomplete. Among tens of thousands of clones, approximately 87% were seen once, and the ten largest hold roughly 0.4%. No antigen has been assigned to these receptors. Sequenced here: unstimulated CD4+ T cells sorted from spleen or lymph node cells, sampled before transplant. Source of these receptors: a human donor who was the organ donor for an intestinal transplant.

This chain connects TRBV15 to TRBJ2-5, with D maybe TRBD2 (6 bases). This CDR3 contains 15 residues. Per germline, CDR1 LNHNV and CDR2 YYDKDF (reference sequence). With 0 bases removed from V and 5 bases from J, the gap between germline ends came to 13 bases. As DNA, the CDR3 is TGTGCCACCAGCAGAGATAGCCGGGAGCTCGAGACCCAGTACTTC. As protein: CATSRDSRELETQYF.

V is TRBV5-3 and J is TRBJ1-6; tentative D call: TRBD1 (6 bases). TRBV5-3 qualifies as an ORF whose function is uncertain. The CDR3 is 15 residues long. The V gene lost 1 base and the J gene lost 9 bases, with 14 bases spanning the gap. This chain's CDR3 is CARSLTSTGSSPLHF. The CDR3 DNA reads TGTGCCAGAAGCTTGACCAGCACAGGGAGTTCACCCCTCCACTTT.

The V and J genes are TRBV4-2 and TRBJ1-2; TRBD1 matches at 9 bases. The junction had 10 bases not matched to a gene; V was cut back by 4 bases and J by 4 bases. CDR1 is LGHNA, CDR2 YNFKEQ, per germline. CDR3 length: 16 residues. The CDR3 region is CASSLGTGRLAYGYTF. Written as DNA, the CDR3 is TGTGCCAGCAGCCTAGGGACAGGGAGACTAGCCTATGGCTACACCTTC.

In this sample, this clone turned up a few times. The rearrangement uses TRBV6-1 and TRBJ2-2, with TRBD1 identical over 8 bases. CDR1 and CDR2 from the germline V gene are MNHNS and SASEGT. The CDR3 runs 15 residues. Trimming cost V 5 bases and J 4 bases; bases outside gene matches: 6. The chain's CDR3 is CASSPSDRATGELFF. In DNA, the CDR3 is TGTGCCAGCAGTCCGTCGGACAGGGCCACCGGGGAGCTGTTTTTT.

V is TRBV5-8 and J is TRBJ1-4; unclear D gene. V shed 1 base and J shed 11 bases, with 12 bases lying between them. This CDR3 spans 13 amino acids. Per germline, CDR1 SGHTS and CDR2 YDEGEE. The chain's CDR3 is CASSLRGVGKLFF. As DNA, the CDR3 is TGTGCCAGCAGCTTGCGGGGTGTCGGGAAACTGTTTTTT.

The chain carries TRBV27 and TRBJ1-4; no clear D. Germline V CDR1 and CDR2: MNHEY, SMNVEV (reference sequence). V was cut by 7 bases and J by 3 bases, with 9 bases left in between. The CDR3 is 13 residues long. CDR3 protein: CASTVSPNEKLFF. CDR3 in DNA: TGTGCCAGCACTGTCTCCCCTAATGAAAAACTGTTTTTT.

The rearrangement uses TRBV30 and TRBJ1-3, with 8 bases fitting TRBD1. The CDR3 totals 14 residues. Germline CDR1 is GTSNPN and CDR2 is SVGIG (reference sequence). Trimming took 5 bases from V and 0 from J; bases not matched to a gene: 3. The CDR3 here is CAWDRGTSGNTIYF. DNA for the CDR3: TGTGCCTGGGACAGGGGAACCTCTGGAAACACCATATATTTT.

The J gene is TRBJ2-3, the V gene TRBV4-2, with a weak D call TRBD2 (5 bases). CDR1 is LGHNA, CDR2 YNFKEQ, per germline. The CDR3 runs 15 residues. V lost 5 bases, J lost 2 bases, and 14 bases lay in between. In nucleotides, the CDR3 is TGTGCCAGCAGCTCGGAGACTACAATCACAGATACGCAGTATTTT. It yields the protein CASSSETTITDTQYF.

The chain recombines TRBV6-6 with TRBJ1-5; 9 bases are a match to TRBD1. V was pared by 0 bases and J by 4 bases, with 1 base of the junction left unmatched. The CDR3 covers 15 residues. Germline V gene lookup returns CDR1 MNHNY and CDR2 SVGAGI (reference sequence). The CDR3 spells CASSYSGTGNQPQHF. CDR3 in DNA: TGTGCCAGCAGTTACTCGGGGACAGGGAATCAGCCCCAGCATTTT.

The chain links TRBV18 to TRBJ2-2, with 12 bases identical to TRBD2. CDR3 size: 18 residues. Looked up from germline, CDR1 is KGHSH and CDR2 is LQKENI. J gave up 0 bases and V 0 bases, and 2 bases lay outside the gene matches. CDR3 DNA: TGTGCCAGCTCACCACCTCTAGCGGGGGGGCCGAACACCGGGGAGCTGTTTTTT. It codes for CASSPPLAGGPNTGELFF.

The gene calls are TRBV18 and TRBJ2-2, with a possible D match to TRBD2 (6 bases). The V end lost 2 bases, the J end lost 1 base, and 11 bases lay between the germline ends. The CDR3 is made up of 16 amino acids. CDR1 is KGHSH and CDR2 is LQKENI in the germline V gene. The CDR3 sequence: CASSPVAALNTGELFF. CDR3 nucleotide sequence: TGTGCCAGCTCACCAGTAGCGGCGCTGAACACCGGGGAGCTGTTTTTT.

The chain links TRBV5-1 to TRBJ1-4; D is perhaps TRBD1 (5 bases). CDR3 length: 16 amino acids. Per the germline V gene, CDR1 is SGHRS and CDR2 is YFSETQ. Trimming pared 1 base from V and 0 bases from J, leaving 10 bases between. CDR3 sequence (DNA): TGCGCCAGCAGCTTGACAGGTTTCTCAACTAATGAAAAACTGTTTTTT. Its translation: CASSLTGFSTNEKLFF.

In DNA, the CDR3 is TGTGCCAGCAGCCCGCGGTCGTCCACTGAAGCTTTCTTT. Protein product: CASSPRSSTEAFF. The chain combines TRBV7-6 with TRBJ1-1; D is ambiguous. The length of the CDR3 is 13 residues. The V gene's germline CDR1 is SGHVS and CDR2 FNYEAQ. Trimming stripped 5 bases from V and 4 bases from J, with 11 bases between.

The chain has TRBV19 and TRBJ2-1, with TRBD1 identical over 9 bases. Germline V gene lookup returns CDR1 LNHDA and CDR2 SQIVND (reference sequence). CDR3 length: 15 residues. V was clipped by 4 bases and J by 5 bases; unmatched bases: 6. CDR3 protein: CASSKPGQGHNEQFF. Here the CDR3 DNA reads TGTGCCAGTAGTAAGCCGGGACAGGGTCACAATGAGCAGTTCTTC.